The sequence of this TCR beta chain was determined in a study of blood T cell repertoires in COVID-19. Overall study: Nucleic acid was either cDNA or gDNA, and it came from T cells, B-cell-depleted T cells, or PBMCs.

Original methodology: Nucleated cell counts were estimated from reference gene primer amplification. This table comes from immunoSEQ multiplex PCR, and its TCRdb copy is limited to in-frame clones, with some not included. V and J calls and clone size are those listed in that table; D and trimming were worked out from the DNA. The sample carries around 100,000 clones, about 80% recorded once. The receptor was isolated from a human donor in a cohort sampled during active or convalescent COVID-19. The specimen sequenced was peripheral blood.

The CDR3 protein is CASSIAQFSNQPQHF. CDR3 sequence (DNA): TGTGCCAGTAGTATAGCACAGTTTAGCAATCAGCCCCAGCATTTT. The V gene is TRBV19, the J gene TRBJ1-5; no reliable D call. Germline CDR1 LNHDA, CDR2 SQIVND (reference sequence). Trimming cost V 1 base and J 0 bases, with 7 bases left between them. The CDR3 is 15 amino acids.